This T cell receptor (beta chain) was documented in a study of T cell responses to AZD1222 COVID-19 vaccine. Whole-study findings and limits: Of the AZD1222 recipients, only 5 or 6 were seropositive at baseline. Among the donors, most were white British and more were female, and clonal diversity was possibly underestimated.

Of note for this clone: Its matching antigen is unknown.

The protocol was immunoSEQ multiplex PCR, while the TCRdb copy is restricted to in-frame clones and leaves out a portion. This sample has some 200,000 clones, with approximately 92% found just once. Trimming stripped 10 bases from V and 8 bases from J, with 17 bases between. The CDR3 covers 13 residues. The sample was peripheral blood, taken on day 0 of AZD1222 vaccination. The chain recombines TRBV12-3 or TRBV12-4 with TRBJ1-4, with D hard to call. This receptor was identified in an adult in good health. CDR3 nucleotides: TGTGCCACCGCTTATTTCCTCGGGGAAAAACTGTTTTTT. Translation: CATAYFLGEKLFF.